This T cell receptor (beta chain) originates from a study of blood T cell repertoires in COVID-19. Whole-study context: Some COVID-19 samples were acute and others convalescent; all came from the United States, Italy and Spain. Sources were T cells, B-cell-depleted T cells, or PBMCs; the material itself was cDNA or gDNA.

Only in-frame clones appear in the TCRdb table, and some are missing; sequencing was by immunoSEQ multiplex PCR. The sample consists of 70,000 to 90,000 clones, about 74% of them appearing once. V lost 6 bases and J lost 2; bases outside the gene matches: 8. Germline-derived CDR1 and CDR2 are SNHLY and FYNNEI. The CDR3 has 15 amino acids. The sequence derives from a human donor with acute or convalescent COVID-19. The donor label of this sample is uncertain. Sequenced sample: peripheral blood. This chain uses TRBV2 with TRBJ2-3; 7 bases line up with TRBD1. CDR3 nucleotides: TGTGCCAGCAGAGACAGGGATGGGGCCACAGATACGCAGTATTTT. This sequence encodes CASRDRDGATDTQYF.